The 10 T cell receptor beta chains presented below share a single source sample, sequenced in a study of shared clonotypes between healthy human individuals. The repertoire was sequenced with immunoSEQ multiplex PCR; TCRdb's copy has only in-frame clones and lacks some. The sample has some 2.1 million clones; about 95% are singletons. CD45RO-negative, CCR7-selected cells formed the naive CD8 fraction, which excluded terminally differentiated effector memory CD45RA+ cells. The sequencing sample was made of naive CD8+ T cells sorted from blood. Receptor source: a man aged 18-30 years in good health.

This chain links TRBV11-1 with TRBJ2-2; tentatively, D is TRBD2 (6 bases). The V gene's germline CDR1 is SGHAT and CDR2 FQDESV (reference sequence). V lost 5 bases, J lost 2 bases, and 21 bases lay in between. This CDR3 is built from 18 residues. The CDR3: CASSGDARTGLNTGELFF. As DNA, the CDR3 is TGTGCCAGCAGCGGGGATGCGAGGACGGGACTTAACACCGGGGAGCTGTTTTTT.

The rearrangement uses TRBV5-4 and TRBJ2-1; D is perhaps TRBD2 (6 bases). The CDR3 consists of 16 residues. The V end lost 4 bases, the J end lost 0 bases, and 14 bases lay between the germline ends. Per the germline V gene, CDR1 is SGHNT and CDR2 is YYREEE (reference sequence). DNA for the CDR3: TGTGCCAGCAGCCCCTTTGCGGGGAGCTCCTACAATGAGCAGTTCTTC. Residues: CASSPFAGSSYNEQFF.

This clone was found once. The chain recombines TRBV28 with TRBJ2-3; TRBD1 matches at 8 bases. The CDR3 is 14 residues long. J was trimmed by 1 base and V by 6 bases; bases with no gene match: 3. In germline, CDR1 is MDHEN, CDR2 SYDVKM. CDR3 amino acids: CASSATGGTDTQYF. The CDR3 DNA reads as TGTGCCAGCAGCGCGACAGGGGGCACAGATACGCAGTATTTT.

The chain recombines TRBV30 with TRBJ2-3, with 10 positions matching TRBD2. This CDR3 comprises 15 residues. The germline V gene encodes CDR1 GTSNPN and CDR2 SVGIG (reference sequence). J gave up 2 bases and V 0 bases, and 2 bases lay outside the gene matches. The DNA of the CDR3 is TGTGCCTGGAGTGTTCTAGCGGGGGACACAGATACGCAGTATTTT. It codes for CAWSVLAGDTDTQYF.

V is TRBV10-1 and J is TRBJ2-3; the D is unclear. V lost 8 bases and J 1 base, leaving 13 bases between the germline ends. From germline, CDR1 is WNHNN and CDR2 SYGVQD (reference sequence). The CDR3 consists of 14 residues. As DNA, the CDR3 is TGCGCCAGCTCACGAGAGGCTGGCACAGATACGCAGTATTTT. Translation gives CASSREAGTDTQYF.

The rearrangement joins TRBV7-6 to TRBJ2-7; D gene unclear. Germline-derived CDR1 and CDR2 are SGHVS and FNYEAQ. The CDR3 totals 15 residues. V lost 1 base and J 2 bases, leaving 12 bases between the germline ends. CDR3 loop: CASSLEGTGTYEQYF. DNA of the CDR3: TGTGCCAGCAGCTTAGAGGGTACGGGTACCTACGAGCAGTACTTC.

The chain joins TRBV27 to TRBJ1-6; D ambiguous. The germline V gene encodes CDR1 MNHEY and CDR2 SMNVEV (reference sequence). The V end lost 5 bases, the J end lost 6 bases, and 14 bases lay between the germline ends. The CDR3 runs 15 residues. The chain's CDR3 is CASSPLRVGNSPLHF. For the CDR3, the DNA is TGTGCCAGCAGTCCTCTCCGGGTGGGTAATTCACCCCTCCACTTT.

The V call is TRBV6-5, the J call TRBJ1-1; 7 nucleotides line up with TRBD1. J was trimmed by 5 bases and V by 6 bases; bases with no gene match: 12. The CDR3 is made up of 15 amino acids. From germline, CDR1 is MNHEY and CDR2 SVGAGI. The CDR3 sequence is CASRGPIEGQTEAFF. The CDR3, as DNA: TGTGCCAGCAGGGGCCCTATTGAGGGACAGACTGAAGCTTTCTTT.

The V and J genes are TRBV4-1 and TRBJ2-2; the D is unclear. Trimming shortened V by 0 bases and J by 7 bases, and 9 bases separated the two germline ends. Per the germline V gene, CDR1 is MGHRA and CDR2 is YSYEKL. CDR3 length: 14 residues. The CDR3 DNA sequence: TGCGCCAGCAGCCAAGACGCTTGGGGCGGGGAGCTGTTTTTT. Encoded protein: CASSQDAWGGELFF.

A word on this clone: This same CDR3 is encoded by further DNA sequences in the sample. The genes are TRBV5-1 and TRBJ2-1, with 8 bases aligning to TRBD1. This CDR3 region has 14 residues. Germline V lookup: CDR1 SGHRS, CDR2 YFSETQ. The junction had 3 bases not matched to a gene; V was cut back by 0 bases and J by 7 bases. CDR3 sequence (DNA): TGCGCCAGCAGCTTGGGGACAGGGACGAATGAGCAGTTCTTC. Protein sequence: CASSLGTGTNEQFF.